The rows below give T cell receptor beta chains drawn from one sample of a study of blood T cell repertoires in COVID-19. Data came from immunoSEQ multiplex PCR; TCRdb stores just in-frame clones and leaves some out. The sample gives fewer than 150,000 clones, about 80% of which show up once; around 8% is in the top ten. The sequencing sample was made of peripheral blood. Receptor source: a human donor in a cohort sampled during active COVID-19. CDR3s include the opening cysteine and the closing phenylalanine or tryptophan.

v_call cdr3_aa
TRBV6-5 CASSRGAGVLEQFF
TRBV6-5 CASTQTGENTEAFF
TRBV6-1 CASSDERREEKLFF
TRBV9 CASSPGQPVNTEAFF
TRBV2 CASSESGISNQPQHF
TRBV29-1 CSVESPQGGYTF
TRBV27 CASSSSGGVSTDTQYF
TRBV2 CASSKQGSLPQHF
TRBV7-8 CASSTDRGTEAFF
TRBV10-2 CASTLGTSGTYEQYF
TRBV7-2 CASSLGLAGGTTDTQYF
TRBV7-9 CASSLMPSGGYTDTQYF
TRBV9 CASSVGRASGGTSTDTQYF
TRBV11-1 CASRGAGNEQFF
TRBV5-4 CASSLDGRTSGNTIYF
TRBV11-3 CASSLGLAGGRRQETQYF
TRBV10-1 CASSEALNTEAFF
TRBV5-1 CASTQDRQTGELFF
TRBV12-5 CASGLSQGAGNTIYF
TRBV7-9 CASSLASGRGTEAFF
TRBV5-1 CASSFGGAGTDTQYF
TRBV5-1 CASSIQGGGTEAFF
TRBV7-9 CASSPGQFYGYTF
TRBV6-5 CATGGSYGYTF
TRBV4-2 CASSRTSGTDTQYF
TRBV28 CASSLRGLRGTDTQYF
TRBV2 CASSPPTGVNGYTF
TRBV9 CASSGTTGDGQPQHF
TRBV6-5 CASSYIQGGQPQHF
TRBV5-1 CASSGRGRTGANVLTF
TRBV3-1/TRBV3-2 CASSQDRTGRYEQYF
TRBV12-3/TRBV12-4 CASSSWTEQFF